This TCR beta chain comes out of a study of control samples from healthy donors and cancer patients. Using immunoSEQ multiplex PCR, the repertoire was profiled, and TCRdb retains in-frame clones only, with some absent. The table records about 170,000 clones, approximately 90% of them present only once. Trimming pared 4 bases from V and 2 bases from J, leaving 15 bases between. The CDR3 loop spans 15 amino acids. Looked up from germline, CDR1 is SGDLS and CDR2 is YYNGEE. The clonotype was recovered from a young man in good health. Sample: blood. The chain uses TRBV9 and TRBJ1-1; D may be TRBD1 (5 bases). The CDR3 DNA is TGTGCCAGCAGCCCTCAGGGAAGGGTTAACACTGAAGCTTTCTTT. Translation gives CASSPQGRVNTEAFF.